The present entry profiles one T cell receptor (beta chain) with its context. This record comes from a study of blood T cells in healthy people across ages. Together with a sample-barcoded 5' primer, a J-beta primer mix was included in a second PCR lasting roughly 6 to 12 cycles. TCRdb called the 5' RACE reads again in MiXCR, with one record for every CDR3 protein. The data contain hundreds of thousands of distinct CDR3 sequences, 40% to 45% of them seen just once; the ten biggest clones take up 30%. Material for sequencing was blood. The source of this sequence is an elderly man in good health.

For the CDR3, the DNA is TGTGCCAGCATGAGAGCGGGGTCCACAGATACGCAGTATTTT. Its protein product is CASMRAGSTDTQYF. The rearrangement joins TRBV19 to TRBJ2-3, with TRBD2 matching 7 bases. The CDR3 has 14 amino acids. J was trimmed by 2 bases and V by 9 bases; bases with no gene match: 8. CDR1 LNHDA and CDR2 SQIVND come from the germline V gene (reference sequence).